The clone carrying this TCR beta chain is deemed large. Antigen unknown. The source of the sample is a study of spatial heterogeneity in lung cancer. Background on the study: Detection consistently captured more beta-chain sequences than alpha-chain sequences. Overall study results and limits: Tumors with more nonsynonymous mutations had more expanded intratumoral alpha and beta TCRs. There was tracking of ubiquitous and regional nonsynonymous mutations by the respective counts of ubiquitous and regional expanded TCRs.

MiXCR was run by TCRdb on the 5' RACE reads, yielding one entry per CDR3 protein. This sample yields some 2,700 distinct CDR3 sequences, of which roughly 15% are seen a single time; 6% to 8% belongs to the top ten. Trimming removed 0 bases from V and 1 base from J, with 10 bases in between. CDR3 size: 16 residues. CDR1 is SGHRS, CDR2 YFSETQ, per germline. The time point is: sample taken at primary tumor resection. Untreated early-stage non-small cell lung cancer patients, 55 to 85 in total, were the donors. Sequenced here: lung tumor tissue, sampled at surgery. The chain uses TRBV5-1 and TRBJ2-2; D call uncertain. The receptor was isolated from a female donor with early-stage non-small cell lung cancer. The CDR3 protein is CASSLGYSRNTGELFF. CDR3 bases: TGCGCCAGCAGCTTGGGGTATTCTCGGAACACCGGGGAGCTGTTTTTT.